Listed here are 14 T cell receptor beta chains from one sample, sequenced in a study of STAT5B mutations in CD4+ large granular lymphocyte leukemia. Clones were read by immunoSEQ multiplex PCR, and TCRdb kept only the in-frame ones, dropping some. The sample contains 45,000 to 55,000 clones, about 70% of which appear only once. Sequencing input: CD4+ T cells from blood buffy coats. These receptors originate from a human donor in good health.

V is TRBV28 and J is TRBJ2-3; D perhaps matches TRBD1 (6 bases). The CDR3 sequence is 17 residues long. Germline CDR1 MDHEN, CDR2 SYDVKM. V gave up 5 bases and J gave up 0 bases, with 18 bases separating them. Here the CDR3 reads CASSPAGGTTSTDTQYF. CDR3 coding DNA: TGTGCCAGCAGTCCGGCTGGGGGCACCACTAGCACAGATACGCAGTATTTT.

DNA of the CDR3: TGTGCCAGCGCGACAGATTCTAACTATGGCTACACCTTC. Translating gives CASATDSNYGYTF. J is TRBJ1-2 and V is TRBV7-9, with a possible D match to TRBD1 (5 bases). The CDR3 consists of 13 residues. V gave up 8 bases and J gave up 0 bases, with 10 bases separating them. Looked up from germline, CDR1 is SEHNR and CDR2 is FQNEAQ (reference sequence).

The genes are TRBV9 and TRBJ1-3; 10 bases fit TRBD1. V was clipped by 0 bases and J by 4 bases; unmatched bases: 19. This CDR3 contains 21 residues. The germline gives CDR1 SGDLS, CDR2 YYNGEE. CDR3 nucleotides: TGTGCCAGCAGCGTAGGGGAGGGCGGGACAGGGGTTTTTAGCATGGGAAACACCATATATTTT. It codes for CASSVGEGGTGVFSMGNTIYF. The entire variable domain, with the rest obtained from reference TRBV9 and TRBJ1-3, is as follows: DSGVTQTPKHLITATGQRVTLRCSPRSGDLSVYWYQQSLDQGLQFLIQYYNGEERAKGNILERFSAQQFPDLHSELNLSSLELGDSALYFCASSVGEGGTGVFSMGNTIYFGEGSWLTVV.

The chain links TRBV10-3 to TRBJ2-3; 8 bases are shared with TRBD2. V was clipped by 3 bases and J by 2 bases; unmatched bases: 7. This CDR3 contains 16 residues. CDR1 is ENHRY and CDR2 is SYGVKD in the germline V gene. The CDR3 nucleotides read TGTGCCATCAGTGATGGGGGCGGGGGGCACACAGATACGCAGTATTTT. Translation gives CAISDGGGGHTDTQYF.

The chain joins TRBV18 to TRBJ2-2; D is unclear. Germline V lookup: CDR1 KGHSH, CDR2 LQKENI. This CDR3 has 13 residues. Trimming left V 1 base short and J 7 bases short, with 7 bases between. The CDR3 nucleotides are TGTGCCAGCTCACCACAAACCAGCGGGGAGCTGTTTTTT. Protein product: CASSPQTSGELFF.

The chain employs TRBV18 and TRBJ2-4; tentative D call: TRBD1 (6 bases). Between the trimmed V and J ends, which lost 2 bases and 15 bases, there was a span of 17 bases. CDR3 length equals 13 residues. CDR1 KGHSH and CDR2 LQKENI come from the germline V gene. The CDR3 bases are TGTGCCAGCTCACCAACCCCACAGGGCGATTTGTACTTC. Encoded protein: CASSPTPQGDLYF.

The V call is TRBV18, the J call TRBJ1-5; D is ambiguous. This CDR3 region has 15 residues. V lost 4 bases to trimming and J lost 0 bases, with 10 bases between them. Germline assignment: CDR1 KGHSH and CDR2 LQKENI. Written as DNA, the CDR3 is TGTGCCAGCTCACATTCAGGTGCTAGCAATCAGCCCCAGCATTTT. As protein: CASSHSGASNQPQHF.

This chain uses TRBV19 with TRBJ2-5; D possibly uses TRBD1 or TRBD2 (5 bases each). Trimming stripped 3 bases from V and 5 bases from J, with 13 bases between. The germline CDR1 and CDR2 sequences are LNHDA and SQIVND (reference sequence). The CDR3 contains 14 residues. CDR3 coding DNA: TGTGCCAGTAGTATGGTCGGGGCCGGGGAGACCCAGTACTTC. This codes for CASSMVGAGETQYF.

This clone was recorded once. This chain connects TRBV5-1 to TRBJ1-4; the D is unclear. Germline assignment: CDR1 SGHRS and CDR2 YFSETQ. CDR3 length equals 15 residues. V dropped 1 base and J dropped 3 bases, with 10 bases sitting between them. The DNA of the CDR3 is TGCGCCAGCAGCTTGCGTGGGGTCGCTAATGAAAAACTGTTTTTT. It codes for CASSLRGVANEKLFF.

The rearrangement links TRBV5-1 to TRBJ2-2; possible D gene TRBD1, 6 bases. Trimming took 5 bases from V and 1 from J, leaving 15 bases between them. This CDR3 comprises 16 residues. Germline CDR1 and CDR2: SGHRS and YFSETQ. The DNA for the CDR3 is TGCGCCAGCAGTGTATTTGGGGGCCTGAACACCGGGGAGCTGTTTTTT. Translated: CASSVFGGLNTGELFF.

This sequence joins TRBV20-1 and TRBJ2-1, with D unclear. The length of the CDR3 is 11 residues. V lost 6 bases and J lost 6, with 9 bases in between. Per germline, CDR1 DFQATT and CDR2 SNEGSKA (reference sequence). The CDR3: CSAGQTNEQFF. Written as DNA, the CDR3 is TGCAGTGCGGGTCAAACCAATGAGCAGTTCTTC.

There are a few counts of this clone. This chain connects TRBV2 to TRBJ1-6, with TRBD1 matching over 7 bases. The germline V gene has CDR1 SNHLY and CDR2 FYNNEI. Trimming cost V 1 base and J 6 bases; bases outside gene matches: 3. This CDR3 is 15 amino acids long. The CDR3 protein is CASSEGDSPNSPLHF. The CDR3 DNA sequence: TGTGCCAGCAGTGAAGGGGACAGTCCTAATTCACCCCTCCACTTT.

This clone came up a few times. The chain has TRBV5-1 and TRBJ2-5, with D perhaps matching TRBD1 or TRBD2 (6 bases each). Germline CDR1 reads SGHRS; CDR2 reads YFSETQ. The germline V and J ends were trimmed by 3 bases and 4 bases, with 13 bases remaining between them. The CDR3 covers 14 residues. CDR3 bases: TGCGCCAGCAGCTCTCAAGGGGGAGGAGAGACCCAGTACTTC. Encoded protein: CASSSQGGGETQYF. The whole variable domain, filled in from reference TRBV5-1 and TRBJ2-5, reads KAGVTQTPRYLIKTRGQQVTLSCSPISGHRSVSWYQQTPGQGLQFLFEYFSETQRNKGNFPGRFSGRQFSNSRSEMNVSTLELGDSALYLCASSSQGGGETQYFGPGTRLLVL.

V gene TRBV5-4 combines with J gene TRBJ2-1; 8 nucleotides match TRBD1. Germline V lookup: CDR1 SGHNT, CDR2 YYREEE (reference sequence). After removal of 4 bases from V and 2 bases from J, the junction contained 17 bases not matched to a gene. This CDR3 contains 19 residues. DNA of the CDR3: TGTGCCAGCAGCCCCTCCCCCCCCGAACAGGGGGACACCTACAATGAGCAGTTCTTC. Translation: CASSPSPPEQGDTYNEQFF.